The text below deals with one T cell receptor beta chain. Produced via immunoSEQ multiplex PCR; TCRdb's table is partial and in-frame only. In the table there are 110,000 to 150,000 clones, approximately 90% of which are singletons. CDR3 length: 16 residues. This sample is drawn from a study of cytomegalovirus exposure and HLA in healthy donors. The rearrangement links TRBV12-2 to TRBJ1-2; TRBD1 is taken as the D call from the table, unchecked against the DNA. TRBV12-2 is reported as a pseudogene. The sample comprised PBMCs. The TCR was taken from a woman between 25 and 40 years old in good health and CMV-seropositive. CDR3 nucleotide sequence: TGTGCAAGTCGCGCCGACAGGGTCTGGAGGTCGGTAGGCTACACCTTC. Amino acid sequence: CASRADRVWRSVGYTF.